The 14 T cell receptor beta chains below come from one sample, sequenced in a study of beta chain features in type 1 diabetes. The authors reverse transcribed all of the isolated RNA, so sequencing captured expressed TCRB transcripts. Repertoires were generated with immunoSEQ multiplex PCR, while TCRdb's copy carries only in-frame clones and drops some. The sample contains about 320,000 clones, approximately 15% of which appear only once. Sequenced material: central memory CD4+ T cells from blood. The receptors originated from a man under 40 in good health.

The J gene is TRBJ2-1, the V gene TRBV5-1; D remains unclear. Germline CDR1 SGHRS, CDR2 YFSETQ. This CDR3 is 13 amino acids long. Trimming removed 0 bases at V and 10 bases at J, with 11 bases between. The CDR3 region has the DNA TGCGCCAGCAGCTTGGCCCAACCCGGGGAGCAGTTCTTC. The encoded protein is CASSLAQPGEQFF.

This clone was detected many times. The same CDR3 is also encoded by other DNA sequences in this sample. The V and J genes are TRBV2 and TRBJ2-1; no clear D. The CDR3 runs 11 residues. The V gene lost 1 base and the J gene lost 8 bases, with 3 bases spanning the gap. CDR1 and CDR2 from the germline V gene are SNHLY and FYNNEI. CDR3 nucleotide sequence: TGTGCCAGCAGTGAAGGGGATGAGCAGTTCTTC. Residues: CASSEGDEQFF.

This clone turned up a few times. Other DNA sequences of this sample code for an identical CDR3. The CDR3 sequence is CASSLGQLQETQYF. Here the CDR3 DNA reads TGCGCCAGCAGCTTGGGCCAGTTACAAGAGACCCAGTACTTC. V gene TRBV5-1 combines with J gene TRBJ2-5; D gene uncertain. CDR1 is SGHRS and CDR2 is YFSETQ in the germline V gene. The germline V and J ends were trimmed by 0 bases and 2 bases, with 8 bases remaining between them. This CDR3 is built from 14 residues.

There are many counts of this clone. The chain recombines TRBV29-1 with TRBJ2-1, with 9 bases aligning to TRBD2. The CDR3 is made up of 14 amino acids. Trimming cost V 5 bases and J 5 bases; bases outside gene matches: 7. The germline V gene encodes CDR1 SQVTM and CDR2 ANQGSEA. CDR3 loop: CSVNGLAGNNEQFF. The CDR3, as DNA: TGCAGCGTTAATGGGCTAGCGGGGAACAATGAGCAGTTCTTC.

The sample holds a few counts of this clone. The chain combines TRBV9 with TRBJ2-1; no definite D call. Between the trimmed V and J ends, which lost 4 bases and 8 bases, there was a span of 13 bases. Per the germline V gene, CDR1 is SGDLS and CDR2 is YYNGEE. The CDR3 is 13 residues long. CDR3 coding DNA: TGTGCCAGCAGCCAAACGGTATGGCATGAGCAGTTCTTC. This codes for CASSQTVWHEQFF.

The chain uses TRBV25-1 and TRBJ2-1, with 9 positions matching TRBD2. Germline V gene sequence: CDR1 MGHDK, CDR2 SYGVNS. The CDR3 totals 14 residues. The V segment lost 7 bases and the J segment 2 bases; nucleotides outside the gene matches: 3. In DNA, the CDR3 is TGTGCCAGCACGGTAGCGGGGGCCTACAATGAGCAGTTCTTC. It translates to CASTVAGAYNEQFF. Full variable domain (outside the CDR3, taken from reference TRBV25-1 and TRBJ2-1): EADIYQTPRYLVIGTGKKITLECSQTMGHDKMYWYQQDPGMELHLIHYSYGVNSTEKGDLSSESTVSRIRTEHFPLTLESARPSHTSQYLCASTVAGAYNEQFFGPGTRLTVL.

The chain couples TRBV11-3 to TRBJ2-5; 7 bases line up with TRBD2. This CDR3 is built from 13 residues. CDR1 is SGHNT and CDR2 is YENEEA in the germline V gene. Trimming took 7 bases from V and 10 from J; bases not matched to a gene: 12. CDR3 nucleotides: TGTGCCAGCACCACCCTCGGGACTACGGGCCAGTACTTC. It encodes CASTTLGTTGQYF.

This clone showed up just a few times. A read error may explain this, as a much larger clone is one base away. The rearrangement uses TRBV7-9 and TRBJ2-7; D may correspond to TRBD1 or TRBD2 (5 bases each). The CDR3 contains 16 residues. Germline assignment: CDR1 SEHNR and CDR2 FQNEAQ (reference sequence). The germline V and J ends were trimmed by 5 bases and 9 bases, with 26 bases remaining between them. Here the CDR3 reads CASSPGVGRGGSGQYF. The CDR3 DNA reads as TGTGCCAGCAGCCCCGGCGTAGGACGGGGCGGGTCAGGGCAGTACTTC.

This clone was counted a few times. The V and J genes are TRBV5-1 and TRBJ1-1; 9 bases are shared with TRBD1. The CDR3 runs to 15 residues. CDR1 is SGHRS, CDR2 YFSETQ, per germline. V shed 4 bases, J shed 6 bases, and the junction held 10 bases outside the gene matches. The CDR3 nucleotides read TGCGCCAGCAGCGCCTACACAGGGGGCGTCGCTGAAGCTTTCTTT. Translated: CASSAYTGGVAEAFF. Full variable domain (outside the CDR3, taken from reference TRBV5-1 and TRBJ1-1): KAGVTQTPRYLIKTRGQQVTLSCSPISGHRSVSWYQQTPGQGLQFLFEYFSETQRNKGNFPGRFSGRQFSNSRSEMNVSTLELGDSALYLCASSAYTGGVAEAFFGQGTRLTVV.

This clone was seen a few times. The rearrangement uses TRBV6-6 and TRBJ1-1; TRBD1 matches 9 bases. The trim removed 2 bases at V and 4 bases at J, leaving 5 bases unmatched. Germline CDR1 and CDR2: MNHNY and SVGAGI (reference sequence). The CDR3 is made up of 15 amino acids. As DNA, the CDR3 is TGTGCCAGCAGTTACCCCTTGACAGGGGGCACTGAAGCTTTCTTT. Translating it yields CASSYPLTGGTEAFF.

This clone was counted only a few times. The chain links TRBV5-6 to TRBJ1-2; TRBD1 aligns across 9 bases. The CDR3 covers 14 residues. CDR1 and CDR2 (germline): SGHDT, YYEEEE. With 5 bases clipped from V and 2 bases from J, the junction kept 4 bases outside the gene matches. The CDR3 region is CASREQGANYGYTF. CDR3 nucleotides: TGTGCCAGCAGGGAACAGGGGGCCAACTATGGCTACACCTTC. Full variable domain (missing parts from reference TRBV5-6 and TRBJ1-2): DAGVTQSPTHLIKTRGQQVTLRCSPKSGHDTVSWYQQALGQGPQFIFQYYEEEERQRGNFPDRFSGHQFPNYSSELNVNALLLGDSALYLCASREQGANYGYTFGSGTRLTVV.

This chain connects TRBV29-1 to TRBJ2-6; 16 bases are a match to TRBD2. Trimming removed 5 bases from V and 1 base from J; junction bases left unmatched: 2. The germline V gene encodes CDR1 SQVTM and CDR2 ANQGSEA. This CDR3 spans 17 amino acids. The CDR3 region is CSVLGLAGGSGANVLTF. CDR3 bases: TGCAGCGTTCTGGGACTAGCGGGAGGGTCTGGGGCCAACGTCCTGACTTTC.

There are a few counts of this clone. The V gene is TRBV29-1, the J gene TRBJ2-2; TRBD2 is a possible D gene (5 bases). Germline V gene lookup returns CDR1 SQVTM and CDR2 ANQGSEA. The CDR3 is 16 amino acids. Trimming took off 7 bases at V and 6 bases at J, with 24 bases between the two ends. CDR3 sequence reads: CSARLGPGGRAGELFF. CDR3 sequence (DNA): TGCAGCGCCAGATTGGGTCCAGGAGGAAGGGCCGGGGAGCTGTTTTTT.

The chain links TRBV4-3 to TRBJ2-3; no clear D. Per the germline V gene, CDR1 is LGHNA and CDR2 is YSLEER. The length of the CDR3 is 14 residues. V was trimmed by 3 bases and J by 2 bases, leaving 9 bases between them. The CDR3 reads CASSHPKPTDTQYF. As DNA, the CDR3 is TGCGCCAGCAGCCACCCCAAGCCCACAGATACGCAGTATTTT.